A selection of T cell receptor beta chains follows, all from one sample in a study of siplizumab effects on memory and regulatory T cells. Sequencing used immunoSEQ multiplex PCR; TCRdb keeps in-frame clones, though not all of them. The sample has about 100,000 clones, 91% seen once. The sequenced sample was CD4+ T cells sorted from blood. The receptors stem from a human donor in good health. Some clones in this sample may be carry-over from other donors' samples. The CDR3 runs from the conserved cysteine through the conserved F or W. Fields, in order: CDR3 DNA, CDR3 protein, V gene, J gene, D gene, clone size. The D gene is left open where the match is weak. Where a row states a size, it is once, few, many or the class of an expanded clone; other rows omit it.

CDR3 DNA: TGCAGCGTAATACCGGGACTAGCGCGGGCTCGGGGTGAGCAGTTCTTC; CDR3 protein: CSVIPGLARARGEQFF; V gene: TRBV29-1; J gene: TRBJ2-1; D gene: TRBD2; clone size: -
CDR3 DNA: TGTGCCAGCACGCAGTCATTCTCTGGAAACACCATATATTTT; CDR3 protein: CASTQSFSGNTIYF; V gene: TRBV28; J gene: TRBJ1-3; D gene: -; clone size: -
CDR3 DNA: TGTGCCAGCAGACAGGGGGCGCGTCATGGGGCCAACGTCCTGACTTTC; CDR3 protein: CASRQGARHGANVLTF; V gene: TRBV27; J gene: TRBJ2-6; D gene: TRBD1; clone size: -
CDR3 DNA: TGTGCCAGCAGTGATCGGGGCCGCGGTGGCTACGAGCAGTACTTC; CDR3 protein: CASSDRGRGGYEQYF; V gene: TRBV6-1; J gene: TRBJ2-7; D gene: -; clone size: -
CDR3 DNA: TGTGCCAGCTCACCCGGGTCGAACTATGGCTACACCTTC; CDR3 protein: CASSPGSNYGYTF; V gene: TRBV18; J gene: TRBJ1-2; D gene: -; clone size: -
CDR3 DNA: TGTGCCAGTAGTATCGTCCGACAGGGGCAAACCCTGAACTTC; CDR3 protein: CASSIVRQGQTLNF; V gene: TRBV19; J gene: TRBJ2-4; D gene: TRBD1; clone size: -
CDR3 DNA: TGTGCCAGCAGCTTAGCGGGATCGGTGAACACTGAAGCTTTCTTT; CDR3 protein: CASSLAGSVNTEAFF; V gene: TRBV11-1; J gene: TRBJ1-1; D gene: -; clone size: -
CDR3 DNA: TGTGCCAGCAGAACTAGCGGGAGGGATATAGATACGCAGTATTTT; CDR3 protein: CASRTSGRDIDTQYF; V gene: TRBV28; J gene: TRBJ2-3; D gene: TRBD2; clone size: once
CDR3 DNA: TGTGCCAGTAGTATAGGGGACAAAAAAGAGACCCAGTACTTC; CDR3 protein: CASSIGDKKETQYF; V gene: TRBV19; J gene: TRBJ2-5; D gene: -; clone size: -
CDR3 DNA: TGTGCCAGCAGCTTTACGTCCGGGGCGCGTGGAGGCTACACCTTC; CDR3 protein: CASSFTSGARGGYTF; V gene: TRBV5-3; J gene: TRBJ1-2; D gene: -; clone size: many
CDR3 DNA: TGTGCCAGCAGCGGGGGACTAGCGGGACAAGAGACCCAGTACTTC; CDR3 protein: CASSGGLAGQETQYF; V gene: TRBV7-9; J gene: TRBJ2-5; D gene: TRBD2; clone size: -
CDR3 DNA: TGTGCCAGCAGCCCTATCCTAAGCAATCAGCCCCAGCATTTT; CDR3 protein: CASSPILSNQPQHF; V gene: TRBV6-1; J gene: TRBJ1-5; D gene: -; clone size: -
CDR3 DNA: TGTGCCAGCAGCCAGAGGGGTAGCGGAGATACGCAGTATTTT; CDR3 protein: CASSQRGSGDTQYF; V gene: TRBV14; J gene: TRBJ2-3; D gene: -; clone size: once
CDR3 DNA: TGTGCCAGCTCACCCACTAGCGGGCCCGACAATGAGCAGTTCTTC; CDR3 protein: CASSPTSGPDNEQFF; V gene: TRBV18; J gene: TRBJ2-1; D gene: TRBD2; clone size: -
CDR3 DNA: TGCGCCAGCAGCTGGGGGAGCGGGCCTAGCACAGATACGCAGTATTTT; CDR3 protein: CASSWGSGPSTDTQYF; V gene: TRBV5-1; J gene: TRBJ2-3; D gene: -; clone size: once
CDR3 DNA: TGTGCCAGCACCCGGGTCGTCCTGAGGGCTGAAGCTTTCTTT; CDR3 protein: CASTRVVLRAEAFF; V gene: TRBV28; J gene: TRBJ1-1; D gene: -; clone size: -
CDR3 DNA: TGCGCCAGCAGCCCGACTAGCGGGAGCTACGAGCAGTACTTC; CDR3 protein: CASSPTSGSYEQYF; V gene: TRBV5-1; J gene: TRBJ2-7; D gene: TRBD2; clone size: -
CDR3 DNA: TGTGCCAGCAGCTTAGTGGGGGAGAGCAATCAGCCCCAGCATTTT; CDR3 protein: CASSLVGESNQPQHF; V gene: TRBV7-2; J gene: TRBJ1-5; D gene: -; clone size: -
CDR3 DNA: TGTGCCTGTCGAGAAGCGGGGGGCTACAATGAGCAGTTCTTC; CDR3 protein: CACREAGGYNEQFF; V gene: TRBV6-6; J gene: TRBJ2-1; D gene: TRBD2; clone size: -
CDR3 DNA: TGTGCCAGTAGTCAGAGACATCAGCCCCAGCATTTT; CDR3 protein: CASSQRHQPQHF; V gene: TRBV19; J gene: TRBJ1-5; D gene: -; clone size: -
CDR3 DNA: TGTGCCAGCAGCCCACCCCACACCGTGAACACTGAAGCTTTCTTT; CDR3 protein: CASSPPHTVNTEAFF; V gene: TRBV5-6; J gene: TRBJ1-1; D gene: -; clone size: -
CDR3 DNA: TGTGCCAGCAGTTACAGGAGGGGCACTGAAGCTTTCTTT; CDR3 protein: CASSYRRGTEAFF; V gene: TRBV11-3; J gene: TRBJ1-1; D gene: -; clone size: -
CDR3 DNA: TGCGCCAGCAGCCACCGACTGACAGGTAGCTATGGCTACACCTTC; CDR3 protein: CASSHRLTGSYGYTF; V gene: TRBV4-1; J gene: TRBJ1-2; D gene: -; clone size: -
CDR3 DNA: TGTGCCAGTAACGACGCGGGTCATCTTACGAACACCGGGGAGCTGTTTTTT; CDR3 protein: CASNDAGHLTNTGELFF; V gene: TRBV19; J gene: TRBJ2-2; D gene: -; clone size: once
CDR3 DNA: TGCAGCGTTGGTGAGACCCAGTACTTC; CDR3 protein: CSVGETQYF; V gene: TRBV29-1; J gene: TRBJ2-5; D gene: -; clone size: once
CDR3 DNA: TGCGCCAGCAGCTTCACGCCAGGGACCTCTGGAAACACCATATATTTT; CDR3 protein: CASSFTPGTSGNTIYF; V gene: TRBV5-1; J gene: TRBJ1-3; D gene: -; clone size: once
CDR3 DNA: TGCGCCAGCAGACCGGGACAGGGGAAGGATCAGCCCCAGCATTTT; CDR3 protein: CASRPGQGKDQPQHF; V gene: TRBV4-1; J gene: TRBJ1-5; D gene: TRBD1; clone size: -
CDR3 DNA: TGTGCCAGCAGCGCAGGGACAGGGATCTACGAGCAGTACTTC; CDR3 protein: CASSAGTGIYEQYF; V gene: TRBV11-2; J gene: TRBJ2-7; D gene: TRBD1; clone size: -
CDR3 DNA: TGTGCCAGTAGTCTGGCTCTTAGTACAGGAGAGCAGTACTTC; CDR3 protein: CASSLALSTGEQYF; V gene: TRBV19; J gene: TRBJ2-7; D gene: -; clone size: -
CDR3 DNA: TGTGCCAGCAGCTTAAGTGTAGGGGCAGGGGGCAATCAGCCCCAGCATTTT; CDR3 protein: CASSLSVGAGGNQPQHF; V gene: TRBV7-9; J gene: TRBJ1-5; D gene: -; clone size: -
CDR3 DNA: TGCGCCAGCAGTTATTCTGGGGGAACAAATTCACCCCTCCACTTT; CDR3 protein: CASSYSGGTNSPLHF; V gene: TRBV5-1; J gene: TRBJ1-6; D gene: -; clone size: -
CDR3 DNA: TGTGCCAGCATCGAGACAGGAGAAAACATTCAGTACTTC; CDR3 protein: CASIETGENIQYF; V gene: TRBV11-2; J gene: TRBJ2-4; D gene: -; clone size: -
CDR3 DNA: TGCGCCAGCAGCTTGTCGGCTAGCGGGAGAGAGACCCAGTACTTC; CDR3 protein: CASSLSASGRETQYF; V gene: TRBV5-1; J gene: TRBJ2-5; D gene: TRBD2; clone size: -
CDR3 DNA: TGTGCCATCAGTGTTAGTAAGCGGGAGACGGAGCTGTTTTTT; CDR3 protein: CAISVSKRETELFF; V gene: TRBV10-3; J gene: TRBJ2-2; D gene: TRBD2; clone size: -
CDR3 DNA: TGTGCCAGCAGCTCGGGCCATACGCAGTATTTT; CDR3 protein: CASSSGHTQYF; V gene: TRBV11-2; J gene: TRBJ2-3; D gene: -; clone size: few
CDR3 DNA: TGTGCCAGTAGTAGATTCGGGACTAGCGGGAGGGTGAACACCGGGGAGCTGTTTTTT; CDR3 protein: CASSRFGTSGRVNTGELFF; V gene: TRBV19; J gene: TRBJ2-2; D gene: TRBD2; clone size: once
CDR3 DNA: TGTGCCAGCAGTCCCCTAGGGACAGGGGGGATCTACGAGCAGTACTTC; CDR3 protein: CASSPLGTGGIYEQYF; V gene: TRBV28; J gene: TRBJ2-7; D gene: TRBD1; clone size: -
CDR3 DNA: TGTGCCAGTGGGGGGCGGCAGAACACTGAAGCTTTCTTT; CDR3 protein: CASGGRQNTEAFF; V gene: TRBV27; J gene: TRBJ1-1; D gene: -; clone size: once
CDR3 DNA: TGTGCCAGTAGTATAGACAGAGGTGGCTACACCTTC; CDR3 protein: CASSIDRGGYTF; V gene: TRBV19; J gene: TRBJ1-2; D gene: -; clone size: -
CDR3 DNA: TGTGCCAGCAGTGAAGAAGGGTATAGCACTGAAGCTTTCTTT; CDR3 protein: CASSEEGYSTEAFF; V gene: TRBV6-4; J gene: TRBJ1-1; D gene: -; clone size: -
CDR3 DNA: TGCGCCAGCAGTGTAGGTAGGGGCGGACATGGCTACACCTTC; CDR3 protein: CASSVGRGGHGYTF; V gene: TRBV10-1; J gene: TRBJ1-2; D gene: -; clone size: -
CDR3 DNA: TGTGCCAGCACTCCCCCGGCAGGGTGGATCAATGAGCAGTTCTTC; CDR3 protein: CASTPPAGWINEQFF; V gene: TRBV28; J gene: TRBJ2-1; D gene: -; clone size: once
CDR3 DNA: TGTGCCAGCAGTTTCCGGGTACGAGGGAACATTCAGTACTTC; CDR3 protein: CASSFRVRGNIQYF; V gene: TRBV28; J gene: TRBJ2-4; D gene: -; clone size: -
CDR3 DNA: TGTGCCAGCAGCTTGGAGCTACAGCTCCCTGGGGCCAACGTCCTGACTTTC; CDR3 protein: CASSLELQLPGANVLTF; V gene: TRBV5-8; J gene: TRBJ2-6; D gene: -; clone size: -
CDR3 DNA: TGTGCCAGTAGTACACCGGGAGGGGTTGAGACCCAGTACTTC; CDR3 protein: CASSTPGGVETQYF; V gene: TRBV19; J gene: TRBJ2-5; D gene: TRBD2; clone size: -
CDR3 DNA: TGTGCCAGCAGTCTAAGGGCGCCAGGGACGGCGACCCAGTACTTC; CDR3 protein: CASSLRAPGTATQYF; V gene: TRBV6-6; J gene: TRBJ2-5; D gene: -; clone size: -
CDR3 DNA: TGTGCCAGCAGCGGAGGAGTGACTAGCGGAAGCCCAGGGGATACGCAGTATTTT; CDR3 protein: CASSGGVTSGSPGDTQYF; V gene: TRBV9; J gene: TRBJ2-3; D gene: TRBD2; clone size: -
CDR3 DNA: TGTGCCAGCAGTAAGCGGACTAGCGTTGAGACCCAGTACTTC; CDR3 protein: CASSKRTSVETQYF; V gene: TRBV6-1; J gene: TRBJ2-5; D gene: TRBD2; clone size: -
CDR3 DNA: TGTGCCACCAGCAGAGATATGGCGATTAGGACTAGCGGGACCGTTGAGCAGTTCTTC; CDR3 protein: CATSRDMAIRTSGTVEQFF; V gene: TRBV15; J gene: TRBJ2-1; D gene: TRBD2; clone size: few
CDR3 DNA: TGCGCCAGCAGCTTGGAGGGGAGGACCCATGGCTACACCTTC; CDR3 protein: CASSLEGRTHGYTF; V gene: TRBV5-1; J gene: TRBJ1-2; D gene: -; clone size: once
CDR3 DNA: TGTGCCAGCACGGGAGCCAACGAGCAGTACTTC; CDR3 protein: CASTGANEQYF; V gene: TRBV25-1; J gene: TRBJ2-7; D gene: -; clone size: -
CDR3 DNA: TGTGCCAGCAGCCAGTCACAGGGCTATGGCTACACCTTC; CDR3 protein: CASSQSQGYGYTF; V gene: TRBV7-3; J gene: TRBJ1-2; D gene: -; clone size: -
CDR3 DNA: TGCGCCAGCAGCGGGATGAGTAGCGGGTCCAATGAGCAGTTCTTC; CDR3 protein: CASSGMSSGSNEQFF; V gene: TRBV5-1; J gene: TRBJ2-1; D gene: TRBD2; clone size: -
CDR3 DNA: TGTGCCAGCAGCTTTGAGAAGGGCACAGATACGCAGTATTTT; CDR3 protein: CASSFEKGTDTQYF; V gene: TRBV5-4; J gene: TRBJ2-3; D gene: -; clone size: -
CDR3 DNA: TGTGCCAGCCGAGGGGGACCTGGAAACACCATATATTTT; CDR3 protein: CASRGGPGNTIYF; V gene: TRBV6-5; J gene: TRBJ1-3; D gene: -; clone size: -
CDR3 DNA: TGTGCCAGTAGTATTGGACAGGGGGTTAAGTATGGCTACACCTTC; CDR3 protein: CASSIGQGVKYGYTF; V gene: TRBV19; J gene: TRBJ1-2; D gene: TRBD1; clone size: once
CDR3 DNA: TGTGCCAGCAGCTTAGAACTAGCGGGAGTTGGAGAGCAGTACTTC; CDR3 protein: CASSLELAGVGEQYF; V gene: TRBV7-8; J gene: TRBJ2-7; D gene: TRBD2; clone size: -
CDR3 DNA: TGTGCCAGCTCACCATGGACGGGAACCATGAACACTGAAGCTTTCTTT; CDR3 protein: CASSPWTGTMNTEAFF; V gene: TRBV18; J gene: TRBJ1-1; D gene: -; clone size: -
CDR3 DNA: TGTGCCAGCTTGGACAGGAGTAATCAGCCCCAGCATTTT; CDR3 protein: CASLDRSNQPQHF; V gene: TRBV6-1; J gene: TRBJ1-5; D gene: TRBD1; clone size: -